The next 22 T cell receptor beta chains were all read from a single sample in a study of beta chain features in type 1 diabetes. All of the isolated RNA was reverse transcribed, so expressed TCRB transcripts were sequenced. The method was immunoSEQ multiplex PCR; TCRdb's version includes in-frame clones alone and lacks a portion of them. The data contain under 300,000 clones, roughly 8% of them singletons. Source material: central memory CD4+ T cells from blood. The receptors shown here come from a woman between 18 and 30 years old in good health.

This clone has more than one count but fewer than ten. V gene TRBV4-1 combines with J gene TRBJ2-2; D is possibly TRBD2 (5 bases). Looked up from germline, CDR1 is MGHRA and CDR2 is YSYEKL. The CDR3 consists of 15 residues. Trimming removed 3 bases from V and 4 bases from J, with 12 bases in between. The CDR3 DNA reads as TGCGCCAGCAGCCAGGATCGAGGGAGCACCGGGGAGCTGTTTTTT. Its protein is CASSQDRGSTGELFF.

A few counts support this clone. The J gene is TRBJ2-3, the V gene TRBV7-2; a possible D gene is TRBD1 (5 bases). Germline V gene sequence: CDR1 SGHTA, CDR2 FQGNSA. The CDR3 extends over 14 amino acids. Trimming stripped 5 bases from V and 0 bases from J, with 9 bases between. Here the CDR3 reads CASSIDSSTDTQYF. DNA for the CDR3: TGTGCCAGCAGCATAGACAGCAGCACAGATACGCAGTATTTT.

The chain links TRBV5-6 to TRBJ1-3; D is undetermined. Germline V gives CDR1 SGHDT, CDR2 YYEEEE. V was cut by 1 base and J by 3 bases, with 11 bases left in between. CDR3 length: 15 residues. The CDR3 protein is CASSLFDGVGNTIYF. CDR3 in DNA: TGTGCCAGCAGCTTGTTTGATGGGGTTGGAAACACCATATATTTT.

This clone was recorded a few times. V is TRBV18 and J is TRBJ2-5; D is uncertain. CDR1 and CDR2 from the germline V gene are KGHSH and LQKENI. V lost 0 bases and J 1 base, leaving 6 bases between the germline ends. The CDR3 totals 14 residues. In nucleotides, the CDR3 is TGTGCCAGCTCACCACCCGCAGCCCAAGAGACCCAGTACTTC. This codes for CASSPPAAQETQYF.

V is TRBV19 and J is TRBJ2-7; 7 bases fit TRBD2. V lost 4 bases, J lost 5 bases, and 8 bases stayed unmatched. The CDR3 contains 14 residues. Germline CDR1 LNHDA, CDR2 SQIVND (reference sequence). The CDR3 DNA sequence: TGTGCCAGTAGTACGAGGACTAGTTCCGACGAGCAGTACTTC. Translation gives CASSTRTSSDEQYF.

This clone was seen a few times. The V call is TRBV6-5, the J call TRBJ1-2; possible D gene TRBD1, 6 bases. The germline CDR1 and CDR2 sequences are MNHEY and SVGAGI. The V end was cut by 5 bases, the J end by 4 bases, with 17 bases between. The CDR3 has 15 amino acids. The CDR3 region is CASSPRRGRGYGYTF. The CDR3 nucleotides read TGTGCCAGCAGTCCCCGGCGGGGGCGCGGCTATGGCTACACCTTC.

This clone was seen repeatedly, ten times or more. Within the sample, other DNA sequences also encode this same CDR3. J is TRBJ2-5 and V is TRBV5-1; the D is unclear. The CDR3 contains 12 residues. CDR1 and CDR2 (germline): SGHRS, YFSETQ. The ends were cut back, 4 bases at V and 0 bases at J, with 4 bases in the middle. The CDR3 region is CASSPNQETQYF. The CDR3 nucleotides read TGCGCCAGCAGCCCGAACCAAGAGACCCAGTACTTC. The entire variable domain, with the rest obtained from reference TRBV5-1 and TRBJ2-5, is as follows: KAGVTQTPRYLIKTRGQQVTLSCSPISGHRSVSWYQQTPGQGLQFLFEYFSETQRNKGNFPGRFSGRQFSNSRSEMNVSTLELGDSALYLCASSPNQETQYFGPGTRLLVL.

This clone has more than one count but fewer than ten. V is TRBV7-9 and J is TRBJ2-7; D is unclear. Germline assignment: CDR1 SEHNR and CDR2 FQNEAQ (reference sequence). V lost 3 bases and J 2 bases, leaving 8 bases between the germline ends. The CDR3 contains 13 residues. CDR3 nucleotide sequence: TGTGCCAGCAGCTTTCGGCCCCCCTACGAGCAGTACTTC. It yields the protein CASSFRPPYEQYF.

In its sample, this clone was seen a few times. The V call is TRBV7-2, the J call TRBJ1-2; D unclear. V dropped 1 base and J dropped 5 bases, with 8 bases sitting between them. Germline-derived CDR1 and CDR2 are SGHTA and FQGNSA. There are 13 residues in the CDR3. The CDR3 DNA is TGTGCCAGCAGCTTAGGGGGAATTTATGGCTACACCTTC. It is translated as CASSLGGIYGYTF.

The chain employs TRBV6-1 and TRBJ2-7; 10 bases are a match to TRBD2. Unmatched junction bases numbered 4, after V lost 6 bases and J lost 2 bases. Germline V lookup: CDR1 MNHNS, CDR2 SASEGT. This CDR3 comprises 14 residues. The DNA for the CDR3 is TGTGCCAGCAGGGAAACTAGCGGGGCCTACGAGCAGTACTTC. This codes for CASRETSGAYEQYF.

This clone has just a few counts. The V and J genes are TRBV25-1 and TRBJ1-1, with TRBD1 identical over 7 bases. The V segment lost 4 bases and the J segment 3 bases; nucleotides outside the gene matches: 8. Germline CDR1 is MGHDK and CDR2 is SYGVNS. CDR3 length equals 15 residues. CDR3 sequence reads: CASSVTRTGDTEAFF. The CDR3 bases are TGTGCCAGCAGTGTAACCCGAACAGGGGACACTGAAGCTTTCTTT.

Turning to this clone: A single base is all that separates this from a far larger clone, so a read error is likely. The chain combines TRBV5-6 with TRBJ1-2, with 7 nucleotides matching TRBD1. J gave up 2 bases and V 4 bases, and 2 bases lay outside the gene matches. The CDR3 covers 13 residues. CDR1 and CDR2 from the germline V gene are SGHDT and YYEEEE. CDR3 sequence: CASSPDRNYGYTF. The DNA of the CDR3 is TGTGCCAGCAGCCCGGACAGGAACTATGGCTACACCTTC.

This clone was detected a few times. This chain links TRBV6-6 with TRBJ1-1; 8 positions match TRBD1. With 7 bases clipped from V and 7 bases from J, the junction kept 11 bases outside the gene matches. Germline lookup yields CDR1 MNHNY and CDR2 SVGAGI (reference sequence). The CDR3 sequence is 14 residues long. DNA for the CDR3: TGTGCCAGCACCCCTTTATCTGGACAGGGTGAAGCTTTCTTT. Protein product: CASTPLSGQGEAFF.

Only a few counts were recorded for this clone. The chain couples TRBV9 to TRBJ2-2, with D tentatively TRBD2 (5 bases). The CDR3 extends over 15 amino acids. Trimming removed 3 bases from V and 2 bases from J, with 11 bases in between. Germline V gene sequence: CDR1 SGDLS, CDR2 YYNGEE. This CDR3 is CASSATGDNTGELFF. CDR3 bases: TGTGCCAGCAGCGCCACCGGGGATAACACCGGGGAGCTGTTTTTT.

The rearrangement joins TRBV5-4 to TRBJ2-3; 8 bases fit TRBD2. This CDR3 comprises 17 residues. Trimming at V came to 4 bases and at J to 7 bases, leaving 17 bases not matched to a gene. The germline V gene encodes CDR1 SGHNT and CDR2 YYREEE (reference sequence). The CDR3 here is CASSPPEGGGGMYTQYF. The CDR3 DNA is TGTGCCAGCAGCCCTCCCGAGGGGGGCGGGGGGATGTATACGCAGTATTTT.

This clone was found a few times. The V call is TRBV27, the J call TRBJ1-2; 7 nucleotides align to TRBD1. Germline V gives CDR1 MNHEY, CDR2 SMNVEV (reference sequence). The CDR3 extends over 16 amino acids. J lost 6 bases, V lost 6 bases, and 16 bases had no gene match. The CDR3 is CASRNFGEGAYNGYTF. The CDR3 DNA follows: TGTGCCAGCAGAAATTTCGGGGAGGGGGCTTATAATGGCTACACCTTC.

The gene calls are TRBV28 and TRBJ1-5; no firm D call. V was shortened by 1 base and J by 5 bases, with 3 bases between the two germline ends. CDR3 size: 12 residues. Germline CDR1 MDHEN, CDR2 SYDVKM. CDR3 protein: CASSLSYQPQHF. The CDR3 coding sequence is TGTGCCAGCAGTTTATCTTATCAGCCCCAGCATTTT.

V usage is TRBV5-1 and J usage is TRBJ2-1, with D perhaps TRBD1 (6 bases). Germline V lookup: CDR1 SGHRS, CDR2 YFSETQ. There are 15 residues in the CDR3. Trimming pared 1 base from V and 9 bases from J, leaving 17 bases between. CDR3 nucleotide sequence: TGCGCCAGCAGCTTGAACGAAGGACAGTATGGTGAGCAGTTCTTC. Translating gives CASSLNEGQYGEQFF.

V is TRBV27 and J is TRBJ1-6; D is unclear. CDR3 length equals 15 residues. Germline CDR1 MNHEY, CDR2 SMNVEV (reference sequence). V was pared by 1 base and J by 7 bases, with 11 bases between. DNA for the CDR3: TGTGCCAGCAGTTTATATCTCTCCGGCAATTCACCCCTCCACTTT. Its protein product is CASSLYLSGNSPLHF.

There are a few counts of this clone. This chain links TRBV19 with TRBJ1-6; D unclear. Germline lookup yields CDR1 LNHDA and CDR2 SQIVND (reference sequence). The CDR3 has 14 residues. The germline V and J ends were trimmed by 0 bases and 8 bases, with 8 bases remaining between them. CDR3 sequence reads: CASSIEAGHSPLHF. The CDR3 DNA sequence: TGTGCCAGTAGTATAGAGGCTGGCCATTCACCCCTCCACTTT.

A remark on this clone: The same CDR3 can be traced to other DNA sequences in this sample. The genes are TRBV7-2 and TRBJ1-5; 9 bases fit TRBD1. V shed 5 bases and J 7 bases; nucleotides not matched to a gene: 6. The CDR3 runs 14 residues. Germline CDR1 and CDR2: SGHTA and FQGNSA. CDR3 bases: TGTGCCAGCAGCCCGAGGACAGGGGCGCAGCCCCAGCATTTT. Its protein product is CASSPRTGAQPQHF.

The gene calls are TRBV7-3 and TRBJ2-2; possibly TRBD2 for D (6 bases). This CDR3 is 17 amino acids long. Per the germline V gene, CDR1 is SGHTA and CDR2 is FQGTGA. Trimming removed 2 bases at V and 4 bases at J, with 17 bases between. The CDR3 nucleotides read TGTGCCAGCAGCTTACTCCGGACCCAGGGAGGCACCGGGGAGCTGTTTTTT. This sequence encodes CASSLLRTQGGTGELFF.